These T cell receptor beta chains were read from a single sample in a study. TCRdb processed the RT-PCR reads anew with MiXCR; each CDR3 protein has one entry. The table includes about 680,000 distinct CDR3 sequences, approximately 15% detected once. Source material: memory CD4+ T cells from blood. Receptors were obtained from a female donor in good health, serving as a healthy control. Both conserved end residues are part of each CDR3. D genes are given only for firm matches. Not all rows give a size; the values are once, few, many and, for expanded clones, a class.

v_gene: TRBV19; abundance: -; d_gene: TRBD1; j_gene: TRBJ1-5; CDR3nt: TGTGCCACCGGGACAGGGGGCTATAGCAATCAGCCCCAGCATTTT; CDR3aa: CATGTGGYSNQPQHF
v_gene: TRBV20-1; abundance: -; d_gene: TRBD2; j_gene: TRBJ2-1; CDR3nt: TGCAGTGCTAGAGATCGACTAGCGGGAGCGTCAGTGTATGAGCAGTTCTTC; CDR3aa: CSARDRLAGASVYEQFF
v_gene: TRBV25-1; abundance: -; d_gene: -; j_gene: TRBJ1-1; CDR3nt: TGTGCCAGCAGTGAACTCCGGAGGGGGGTCAACGCTGAAGCTTTCTTT; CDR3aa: CASSELRRGVNAEAFF
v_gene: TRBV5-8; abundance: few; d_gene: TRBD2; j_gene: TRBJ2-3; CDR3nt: TGTGCCAGCAGCGGTGAAGTGACTAGCGGGTCCACAGATACGCAGTATTTT; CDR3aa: CASSGEVTSGSTDTQYF
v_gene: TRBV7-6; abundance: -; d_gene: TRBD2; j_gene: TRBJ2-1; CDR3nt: TGTGCCAGCAGCTTAGAGGCGGGAGCTGCCTACAATGAGCAGTTCTTC; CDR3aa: CASSLEAGAAYNEQFF
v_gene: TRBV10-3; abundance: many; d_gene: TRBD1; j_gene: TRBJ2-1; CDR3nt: TGTGCCATCAGAGGACAGGGTTCCTACAATGAGCAGTTCTTC; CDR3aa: CAIRGQGSYNEQFF
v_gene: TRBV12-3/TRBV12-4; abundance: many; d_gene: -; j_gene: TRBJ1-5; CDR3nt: TGTGCCAGCACCGATCGGGCCAATCAGCCCCAGCATTTT; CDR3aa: CASTDRANQPQHF
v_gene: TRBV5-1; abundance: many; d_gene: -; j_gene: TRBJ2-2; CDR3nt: TGCGCCAGCAGCTCCGGCGGGACAGCTATCGGGGCCGGGGAGCTGTTTTTT; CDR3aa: CASSSGGTAIGAGELFF
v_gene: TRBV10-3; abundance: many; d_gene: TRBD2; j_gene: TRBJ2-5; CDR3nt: TGTGCCATCAGTGCGTCGACTAGCAGCTTAGAGACCCAGTACTTC; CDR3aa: CAISASTSSLETQYF
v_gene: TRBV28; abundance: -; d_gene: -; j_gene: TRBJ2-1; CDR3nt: TGTGCCAGCAGTTTATCCGTCACCTATATCGATGAGCAGTTCTTC; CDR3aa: CASSLSVTYIDEQFF
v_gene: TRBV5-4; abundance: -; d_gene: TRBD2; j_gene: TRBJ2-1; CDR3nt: TGTGCCAGCAGCGGACTAGTTTTCCATGAGCAGTTCTTC; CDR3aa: CASSGLVFHEQFF
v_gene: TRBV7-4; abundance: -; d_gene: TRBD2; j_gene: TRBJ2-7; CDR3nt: TGTGCCAGCAGCTTAGGGTCACTAGCGAAGGGCGAGCAGTACTTC; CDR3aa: CASSLGSLAKGEQYF
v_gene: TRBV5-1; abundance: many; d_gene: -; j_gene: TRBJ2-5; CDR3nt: TGCGCCAGCAGCTTGGCCTCGAGGACAGAAGAGACCCAGTACTTC; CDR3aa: CASSLASRTEETQYF
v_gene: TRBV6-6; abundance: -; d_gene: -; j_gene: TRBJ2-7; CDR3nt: TGTGCCAGCAGCCGCTCCGGGACCTACTACGAGCAGTACTTC; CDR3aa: CASSRSGTYYEQYF
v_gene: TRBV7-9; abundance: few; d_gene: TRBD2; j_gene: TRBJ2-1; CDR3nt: TGTGCCAGCAGCCCGGGGGGACTTATAGACAATGAGCAGTTCTTC; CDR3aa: CASSPGGLIDNEQFF
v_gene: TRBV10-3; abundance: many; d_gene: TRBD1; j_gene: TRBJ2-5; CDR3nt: TGTGCCATCAGTGCCGCGGGAACAGGGGGTTCGGAGACCCAGTACTTC; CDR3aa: CAISAAGTGGSETQYF
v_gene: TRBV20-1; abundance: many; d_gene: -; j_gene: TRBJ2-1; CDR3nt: TGCAGTGCTAGACTTGACCCCACGTACAATGAGCAGTTCTTC; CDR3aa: CSARLDPTYNEQFF
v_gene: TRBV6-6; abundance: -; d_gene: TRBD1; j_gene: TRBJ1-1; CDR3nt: TGTGCCAGCAGCCCCCGGGCTGGACAGGGAACCCGAAGCACTGAAGCTTTCTTT; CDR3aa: CASSPRAGQGTRSTEAFF
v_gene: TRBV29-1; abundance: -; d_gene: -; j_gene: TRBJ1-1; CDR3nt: TGCAGCGTCGAGAGCCTCGGCACTGAAGCTTTCTTT; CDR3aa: CSVESLGTEAFF
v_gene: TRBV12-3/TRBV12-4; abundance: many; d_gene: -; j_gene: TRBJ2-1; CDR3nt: TGTGCCAGCAGGGCGGCAGGCGAGCAGTTCTTC; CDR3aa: CASRAAGEQFF
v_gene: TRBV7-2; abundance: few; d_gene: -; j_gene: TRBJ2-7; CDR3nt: TGTGCCAGCAGCTCCGGACTACCGTTGGACGAGCAGTACTTC; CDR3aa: CASSSGLPLDEQYF
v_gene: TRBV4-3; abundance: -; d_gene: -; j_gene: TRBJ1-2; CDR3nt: TGCGCCAGCAGCCAAGATCGGTCCAGGGTCGGCGGCTACACCTTC; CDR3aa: CASSQDRSRVGGYTF
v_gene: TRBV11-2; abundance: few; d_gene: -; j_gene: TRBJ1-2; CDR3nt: TGTGCCAGCAGCCAGGAACGCATAGCTAACTATGGCTACACCTTC; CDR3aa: CASSQERIANYGYTF
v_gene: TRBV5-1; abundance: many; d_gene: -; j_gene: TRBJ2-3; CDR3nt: TGCGCCAGCAGCTTTTACAGGACTTTAGATACGCAGTATTTT; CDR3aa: CASSFYRTLDTQYF
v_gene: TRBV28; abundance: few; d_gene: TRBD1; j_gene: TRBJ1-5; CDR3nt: TGTGCCAGCAGTTTAAAGACAGGGCGGGTACATTTT; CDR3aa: CASSLKTGRVHF
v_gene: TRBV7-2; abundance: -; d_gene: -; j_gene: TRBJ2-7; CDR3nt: TGTGCCAGCAGCCCCGCATCCGCGGAGCAGTACTTC; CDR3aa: CASSPASAEQYF
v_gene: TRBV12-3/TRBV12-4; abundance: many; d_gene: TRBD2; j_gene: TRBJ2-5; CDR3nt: TGTGCCAGCGGCCTAGCGGGGTCAAACCAAGAGACCCAGTACTTC; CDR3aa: CASGLAGSNQETQYF
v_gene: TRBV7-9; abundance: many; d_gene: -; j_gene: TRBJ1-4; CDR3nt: TGTGCCAGCAGCCAAAGGGTGGAGGAAAAACTGTTTTTT; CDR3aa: CASSQRVEEKLFF
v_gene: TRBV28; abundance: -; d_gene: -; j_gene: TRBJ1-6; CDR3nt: TGTGCCATCCGCCAAAGGTCTTCACCCCTCCACTTT; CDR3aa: CAIRQRSSPLHF
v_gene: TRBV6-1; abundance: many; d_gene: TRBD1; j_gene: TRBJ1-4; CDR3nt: TGTGCCAGCAATCCGGGACAGGGGGCGGAAAAACTGTTTTTT; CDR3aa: CASNPGQGAEKLFF
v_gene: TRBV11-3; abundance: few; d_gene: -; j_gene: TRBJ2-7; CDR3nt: TGTGCCAGCAGCCCGCTGCCCTGGGACCGCTCCTACGAGCAGTACTTC; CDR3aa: CASSPLPWDRSYEQYF
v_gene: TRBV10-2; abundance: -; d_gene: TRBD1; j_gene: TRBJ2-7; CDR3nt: TGCGCCAGCAGAGGGACAGGCAACTACGAGCAGTACTTC; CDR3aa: CASRGTGNYEQYF
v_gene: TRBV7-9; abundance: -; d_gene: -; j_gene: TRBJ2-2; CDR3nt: TGTGCCAGCAGCTTAAAACAGGAAGACACCGGGGAGCTGTTTTTT; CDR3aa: CASSLKQEDTGELFF
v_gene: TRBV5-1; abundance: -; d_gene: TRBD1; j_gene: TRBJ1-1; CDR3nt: TGTGCCAGCAGCTTAGTAGGGGGCCGGGACACTGAAGCTTTCTTT; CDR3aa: CASSLVGGRDTEAFF
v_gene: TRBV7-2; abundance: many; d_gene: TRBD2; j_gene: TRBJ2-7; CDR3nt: TGTGCCAGCAGCTTATTGCTAGCGGGGGCCTACGAGCAGTACTTC; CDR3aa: CASSLLLAGAYEQYF
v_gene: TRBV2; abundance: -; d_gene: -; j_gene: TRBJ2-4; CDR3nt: TGTGCCAGCAGTGAGGATAACAGTCCCCACCGTCAGTACTTC; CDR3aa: CASSEDNSPHRQYF